This is a list of T cell receptor beta chains from one sample in a study of T-cell memory formation after mild COVID-19. TCRdb re-called the 5' RACE reads through MiXCR, storing one row per CDR3 protein. Here the sample spans around 250,000 distinct CDR3 sequences, 15% to 20% being singletons. Sequenced input: PBMCs or a T cell subset sorted from them (not recorded which). These receptors were obtained from a young man who had mild COVID-19 (a few samples of this study predate the infection). Cell type and time point are not known. The CDR3 runs from the conserved cysteine through the conserved F or W. The D gene is left open where the match is weak. Size is stated for part of the rows, as once, few or many counts, or as a class when the clone is expanded.

D,V,size,J,DNA,CDR3
TRBD2,TRBV7-2,many,TRBJ2-3,TGTGCCAGCAGCGGAACCGGGACTAGCGGATCAGATACGCAGTATTTT,CASSGTGTSGSDTQYF
TRBD1,TRBV20-1,.,TRBJ1-5,TGCAGTGCCCCGGGACAGGGGATCAATCAGCCCCAGCATTTT,CSAPGQGINQPQHF
.,TRBV7-2,.,TRBJ1-2,TGTGCCAGCAGCTTAACCCGTCCCTATGGCTACACCTTC,CASSLTRPYGYTF
.,TRBV5-5,.,TRBJ1-5,TGTGCCAGCAGCTTGACGGAAAGGGTAGGGGGTCAGCCCCAGCATTTT,CASSLTERVGGQPQHF
.,TRBV4-1,.,TRBJ2-5,TGCGCCAGCAGCCAAGTGGGGGTCCAGACCCAGTACTTC,CASSQVGVQTQYF
.,TRBV5-5,many,TRBJ2-5,TGTGCCAGCAGCTTGAGGACAGGCGGGAAGGGGGAGACCCAGTACTTC,CASSLRTGGKGETQYF
.,TRBV5-1,.,TRBJ2-3,TGCGCCAGCAGCTTGGCCAGGGTCCGCACAGATACGCAGTATTTT,CASSLARVRTDTQYF
.,TRBV7-2,.,TRBJ1-3,TGTGCCAGCAGCCCGCCGGGCGGAAACACCATATATTTT,CASSPPGGNTIYF
.,TRBV7-2,many,TRBJ2-4,TGTGCCAGCAGCCGGGGTGACATTCAGTACTTC,CASSRGDIQYF
TRBD1,TRBV9,.,TRBJ2-1,TGTGCCAGCAGCGTTACCGGGACAGGGCCCAATGAGCAGTTCTTC,CASSVTGTGPNEQFF
TRBD2,TRBV7-2,.,TRBJ2-7,TGTGCCAGCAGCTTTAGCGGGGGGGCGTACGAGCAGTACTTC,CASSFSGGAYEQYF
.,TRBV5-1,many,TRBJ2-3,TGCGCCAGCAGCCCAGGTAGCCGCGATACGCAGTATTTT,CASSPGSRDTQYF
.,TRBV5-1,few,TRBJ2-7,TGCGCCAGCAGCTCTCAGGGGTTAGGAACCTACGAGCAGTACTTC,CASSSQGLGTYEQYF
TRBD2,TRBV7-3,many,TRBJ2-3,TGTGCCAGCAGCTTAAGCGGGGGGACAGATACGCAGTATTTT,CASSLSGGTDTQYF
.,TRBV7-2,few,TRBJ2-2,TGTGCCAGCAGCTTAGTCTTGGGAGGCACCGGGGAGCTGTTTTTT,CASSLVLGGTGELFF
TRBD1,TRBV5-1,many,TRBJ2-3,TGCGCCAGCGGGGCGGGACAGGGCACAGATACGCAGTATTTT,CASGAGQGTDTQYF
TRBD1,TRBV12-3/TRBV12-4,many,TRBJ1-3,TGTGCCAGCAGACCTAGGGGGCAAGCTGGAAACACCATATATTTT,CASRPRGQAGNTIYF
TRBD2,TRBV5-1,few,TRBJ2-3,TGCGCCAGCAGCTGGACTAGCGGGGGATTCACAGATACGCAGTATTTT,CASSWTSGGFTDTQYF
.,TRBV7-9,many,TRBJ1-6,TGTGCCAGCAGCTTTGGAGGGGAGGGAAATTCACCCCTCCACTTT,CASSFGGEGNSPLHF
.,TRBV5-1,.,TRBJ2-4,TGCGCCAGCAGCTTGTGGGAGATGGCCAAAAACATTCAGTACTTC,CASSLWEMAKNIQYF
.,TRBV7-9,.,TRBJ1-2,TGTGCCAGCAGCTTGGGGGACGTATACCATTATGGCTACACCTTC,CASSLGDVYHYGYTF
TRBD2,TRBV20-1,many,TRBJ2-1,TGCAGTGCTACCACTAGCGGGGCGGACAATGAGCAGTTCTTC,CSATTSGADNEQFF
.,TRBV7-9,many,TRBJ1-2,TGTGCCAGCAGCTTAGGGAGCGGCTACACCTTC,CASSLGSGYTF
TRBD2,TRBV15,.,TRBJ2-7,TGTGCCACCAGCACAGCTAGCGGGCCCCTCTACGAGCAGTACTTC,CATSTASGPLYEQYF
TRBD1,TRBV7-2,few,TRBJ1-2,TGTGCCAGCAGCCGCACCGGGACAGGGGGTAGCTACACCTTC,CASSRTGTGGSYTF
.,TRBV29-1,.,TRBJ2-3,TGCAGCGTAAACAGGGACCGCACAGATACGCAGTATTTT,CSVNRDRTDTQYF
TRBD1,TRBV5-1,many,TRBJ1-1,TGCGCCAGCAGCCAACCGGGACAGGGCAGCACTGAAGCTTTCTTT,CASSQPGQGSTEAFF
TRBD1,TRBV7-8,.,TRBJ1-5,TGTGCCAGCAGCTCACCGGGACAGGGGAGTAGAAGCAATCAGCCCCAGCATTTT,CASSSPGQGSRSNQPQHF
TRBD2,TRBV6-4,.,TRBJ2-3,TGTGCCAGCAGTGTACTAGCGGGGAGCACAGATACGCAGTATTTT,CASSVLAGSTDTQYF
.,TRBV5-1,few,TRBJ2-1,TGCGCCAGCAGCTTGGCAGTTGAGGTCAATGAGCAGTTCTTC,CASSLAVEVNEQFF
TRBD2,TRBV6-5,few,TRBJ2-1,TGTGCCAGCAGTTTAGCGGGATTAAATGAGCAGTTCTTC,CASSLAGLNEQFF
.,TRBV14,many,TRBJ2-5,TGTGCCAGCAGCCAAGGGTGGCGGGAAGAGACCCAGTACTTC,CASSQGWREETQYF
.,TRBV18,few,TRBJ2-1,TGTGCCAGCTCACCAGGAGGTCATGAGCAGTTCTTC,CASSPGGHEQFF
.,TRBV12-5,.,TRBJ1-2,TGTGCTAGTGGTTTGGTAGCCAGATCATATGGCTACACCTTC,CASGLVARSYGYTF
.,TRBV12-3/TRBV12-4,few,TRBJ2-3,TGTGCCACCAAAGGGACCGGGACTGCAACAGATACGCAGTATTTT,CATKGTGTATDTQYF
TRBD1,TRBV7-2,.,TRBJ1-4,TGTGCCAGCAGCTTATCATCCCCTGGGGACAGGGATGAAAAACTGTTTTTT,CASSLSSPGDRDEKLFF
.,TRBV2,few,TRBJ1-1,TGTGCCAGCAGATCGATCCTTAACACTGAAGCTTTCTTT,CASRSILNTEAFF
TRBD2,TRBV9,few,TRBJ2-7,TGTGCCAGCAGCCCACCGGCTAGCGGGGGCGACGAGCAGTACTTC,CASSPPASGGDEQYF
TRBD1,TRBV3-1,few,TRBJ1-5,TGTGCCAGTTCACAGGGGCCGGAGCAGCCCCAGCATTTT,CASSQGPEQPQHF
.,TRBV7-9,.,TRBJ1-4,TGTGCCAGCAGCCCAGACCAGGGGACTGAAAAACTGTTTTTT,CASSPDQGTEKLFF
.,TRBV11-2,.,TRBJ2-3,TGTGCCAGCAGCTGGTTAGCGGATAACACAGATACGCAGTATTTT,CASSWLADNTDTQYF
TRBD2,TRBV20-1,few,TRBJ2-1,TGCAGTGCTTTTTTAGCGGGGGGGTACAATGAGCAGTTCTTC,CSAFLAGGYNEQFF
TRBD2,TRBV6-4,few,TRBJ2-3,TGTGCCAGCAGTGTACTAGCGGGGGTCACAGATACGCAGTATTTT,CASSVLAGVTDTQYF
.,TRBV7-9,few,TRBJ2-5,TGTGCCAGCAGCTTAAGTGCAGGAGAGACCCAGTACTTC,CASSLSAGETQYF
.,TRBV4-1,.,TRBJ2-5,TGCGCCAGCAGCCAAGACGGTGGCCCCGTCAGAGGGACCCAGTACTTC,CASSQDGGPVRGTQYF
TRBD2,TRBV7-2,.,TRBJ2-1,TGTGCCAGCAGCTCCACTAGCGGGGGCGGGCAGTTCTTC,CASSSTSGGGQFF
.,TRBV2,.,TRBJ1-1,TGTGCCAGCAGGCTCCAGGGCGGGAGGGGAGCTTTCTTT,CASRLQGGRGAFF
.,TRBV12-3/TRBV12-4,few,TRBJ2-5,TGTGCCAGCAGTACTGAGGGGGGGGGCGCAGAGACCCAGTACTTC,CASSTEGGGAETQYF
.,TRBV24-1,few,TRBJ2-3,TGTGCCACCAGTGATGGGGTGGCAGATACGCAGTATTTT,CATSDGVADTQYF
.,TRBV4-3,.,TRBJ1-6,TGCGCCAGCAGCCAAGATCCCCCGGGGGCGGGTTCACCCCTCCACTTT,CASSQDPPGAGSPLHF
.,TRBV3-1,few,TRBJ2-1,TGTGCCAGCAGTACCTTCAGGGGTTCGGAGCAGTTCTTC,CASSTFRGSEQFF
.,TRBV20-1,.,TRBJ1-4,TGCAGTGCTAGATCCACTGTTGAAACTAATGAAAAACTGTTTTTT,CSARSTVETNEKLFF
.,TRBV10-1,.,TRBJ2-3,TGCGCCAGCAGTGACCACGAGTGGGGGGATACGCAGTATTTT,CASSDHEWGDTQYF
.,TRBV20-1,many,TRBJ2-5,TGCAGTGCCGGCGACAGCCAAGAGACCCAGTACTTC,CSAGDSQETQYF
.,TRBV7-2,.,TRBJ1-2,TGTGCCAGCAGCTCCGGGGGGGTGAGGTATGGCTACACCTTC,CASSSGGVRYGYTF
.,TRBV28,few,TRBJ1-5,TGTGCCAGCAGCCCCTCGGGCAGGTCGGGACAGCCCCAGCATTTT,CASSPSGRSGQPQHF
.,TRBV7-9,few,TRBJ2-7,TGTGCCAGCAGCCCCGGACGGGCCTACGAGCAGTACTTC,CASSPGRAYEQYF
.,TRBV7-9,.,TRBJ1-2,TGTGCCAGCAGCCAGGCGGCAGGGGGCTACACCTTC,CASSQAAGGYTF
.,TRBV3-1,.,TRBJ2-4,TGTGCCAGCAGCCTGACAGCGAACATTCAGTACTTC,CASSLTANIQYF